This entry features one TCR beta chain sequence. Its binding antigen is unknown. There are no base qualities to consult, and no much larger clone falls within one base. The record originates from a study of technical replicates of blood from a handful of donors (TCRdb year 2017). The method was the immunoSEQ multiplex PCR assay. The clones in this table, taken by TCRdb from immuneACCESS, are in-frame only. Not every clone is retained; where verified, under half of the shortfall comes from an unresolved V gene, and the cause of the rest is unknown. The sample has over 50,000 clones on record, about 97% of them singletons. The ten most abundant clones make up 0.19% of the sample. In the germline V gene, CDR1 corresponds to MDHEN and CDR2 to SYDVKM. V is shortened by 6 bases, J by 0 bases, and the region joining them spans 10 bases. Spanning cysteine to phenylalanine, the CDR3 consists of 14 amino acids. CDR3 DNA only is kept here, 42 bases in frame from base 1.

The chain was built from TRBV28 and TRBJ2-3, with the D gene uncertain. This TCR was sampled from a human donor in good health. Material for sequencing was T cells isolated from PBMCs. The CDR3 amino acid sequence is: CASSEDSSTDTQYF. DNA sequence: TGTGCCAGCAGCGAGGATTCAAGCACAGATACGCAGTATTTT.